This TCR beta chain was captured in a study of response to subunit inactivated influenza vaccine. The V gene's germline CDR1 is SGDLS and CDR2 YYNGEE. V shed 0 bases, J shed 0 bases, and the junction held 9 bases outside the gene matches. This CDR3 comprises 18 residues. This clonotype has more than one count but fewer than ten. One entry per CDR3 protein results from TCRdb running MiXCR on the RT-PCR reads. The sample consists of roughly 650,000 distinct CDR3 sequences, more than 15% of them appearing once. This chain links TRBV9 with TRBJ2-5; 9 bases are shared with TRBD2. Sequences were derived from PBMCs from blood, sampled 11 to 12 days after vaccination. This clonotype was sampled from a man in his fifties or sixties who received an inactivated influenza vaccine. In DNA, the CDR3 is TGTGCCAGCAGCGTAGCGGGTAGCGGGGGTCTGTACCAAGAGACCCAGTACTTC. Translating gives CASSVAGSGGLYQETQYF.